Below, one T cell receptor (beta chain) is given with its context. The sample originates from a study of blood T cell repertoires in COVID-19. Whole-study context: Samples taken during acute and convalescent COVID-19 were collected in the United States, Italy and Spain. The analysed material was cDNA or gDNA that came from T cells, B-cell-depleted T cells, or PBMCs.

Study processing details: Nucleated cell counts were estimated from reference gene primer amplification. Some clones are missing from TCRdb's copy, which holds only in-frame ones; the method was immunoSEQ multiplex PCR. V and J calls plus clone size are reproduced from that table; the DNA served to infer D and trimming. The sample records more than 75,000 clones, around nine tenths being singletons. Sequenced input: peripheral blood. The source is an elderly man with active or convalescent COVID-19.

The CDR3 nucleotides read TGCGCCAGCATCCCACCCGGGACAGGTGGAGGCTACACCTTC. Its translation: CASIPPGTGGGYTF. This chain connects TRBV23-1 to TRBJ1-2; 8 bases are shared with TRBD1. TRBV23-1 is sorted into the ORF group, with uncertain function. The CDR3 spans 14 residues. J lost 8 bases, V lost 7 bases, and 12 bases had no gene match.